A single sample gave rise to the 14 T cell receptor beta chains below, sequenced in a study of blood T cell repertoires in COVID-19. The assay was immunoSEQ multiplex PCR, and TCRdb's table has in-frame clones only and misses some. Of 200,000 to 250,000 clones in the sample, roughly 88% were seen once. Sequencing used peripheral blood. All receptors come from a woman in her 40s who had recovered from COVID-19.

This chain links TRBV5-4 with TRBJ2-2, with 10 bases matching TRBD2. This CDR3 contains 16 residues. Trimming took 1 base from V and 8 from J; bases not matched to a gene: 8. The V gene's germline CDR1 is SGHNT and CDR2 YYREEE (reference sequence). DNA for the CDR3: TGTGCCAGCAGCTTGACTAGCGGGGCCGGGATGGGGGAGCTGTTTTTT. It is translated as CASSLTSGAGMGELFF. The full variable domain, completed using reference TRBV5-4 and TRBJ2-2, is ETGVTQSPTHLIKTRGQQVTLRCSSQSGHNTVSWYQQALGQGPQFIFQYYREEENGRGNFPPRFSGLQFPNYSSELNVNALELDDSALYLCASSLTSGAGMGELFFGEGSRLTVL.

DNA for the CDR3: TGCGCCAGCAGCTTGGGACTAGCGGGGGGCGCCACAGATACGCAGTATTTT. Translation: CASSLGLAGGATDTQYF. J is TRBJ2-3 and V is TRBV5-1; 13 bases are a match to TRBD2. J lost 2 bases, V lost 0 bases, and 3 bases had no gene match. Germline V gene data show CDR1 as SGHRS and CDR2 as YFSETQ. The CDR3 spans 17 residues.

The chain combines TRBV5-5 with TRBJ2-7, with D possibly matching TRBD1 (6 bases). CDR3 size: 14 residues. Germline lookup yields CDR1 SGHKS and CDR2 YYEKEE (reference sequence). V dropped 5 bases and J dropped 2 bases, with 14 bases sitting between them. The CDR3 protein is CASRGPDRPYEQYF. The DNA for the CDR3 is TGTGCCAGCAGAGGCCCGGACAGACCCTACGAGCAGTACTTC. Looking up the rest from reference TRBV5-5 and TRBJ2-7 gives the full variable domain: DAGVTQSPTHLIKTRGQQVTLRCSPISGHKSVSWYQQVLGQGPQFIFQYYEKEERGRGNFPDRFSARQFPNYSSELNVNALLLGDSALYLCASRGPDRPYEQYFGPGTRLTVT.

This clone was observed a single time. CDR3 residues: CASSELTWTGDTGELFF. CDR3 DNA sequence: TGTGCCAGCAGCGAATTAACCTGGACAGGGGACACCGGGGAGCTGTTTTTT. This rearrangement joins TRBV7-9 to TRBJ2-2, with TRBD1 matching over 9 bases. V lost 5 bases, J lost 3 bases, and 10 bases stayed unmatched. This CDR3 has 17 amino acids. Germline CDR1 reads SEHNR; CDR2 reads FQNEAQ (reference sequence).

The genes are TRBV11-2 and TRBJ2-1; D is perhaps TRBD1 (6 bases). The germline CDR1 and CDR2 sequences are SGHAT and FQNNGV. This CDR3 contains 15 residues. Deletions cut 5 bases from V and 4 bases from J, with 15 bases between. The CDR3 DNA sequence: TGTGCCAGCAGCACACTACAGGGACCTTACAATGAGCAGTTCTTC. It encodes CASSTLQGPYNEQFF.

The chain recombines TRBV28 with TRBJ2-5, with 10 bases aligning to TRBD1. Germline V lookup: CDR1 MDHEN, CDR2 SYDVKM. The CDR3 extends over 17 amino acids. Trimming cost V 5 bases and J 5 bases; bases outside gene matches: 14. The CDR3 coding sequence is TGTGCCAGCAGTCGACGAGCCGGGACAGGGGTTTGGGAGACCCAGTACTTC. Protein product: CASSRRAGTGVWETQYF.

The table lists this clone with a count of one. This rearrangement joins TRBV5-1 to TRBJ2-1; TRBD1 agrees at 8 bases. The CDR3 spans 11 residues. CDR1 is SGHRS, CDR2 YFSETQ, per germline. The ends lost 4 bases at V and 13 bases at J; junction bases unmatched: 4. Here the CDR3 reads CASSHGTGQFF. The CDR3 DNA reads as TGCGCCAGCAGCCACGGGACAGGCCAGTTCTTC.

The V and J genes are TRBV19 and TRBJ2-3; the match to TRBD2 covers 15 bases. The CDR3 length is 16 residues. V was pared by 5 bases and J by 6 bases, with 6 bases of the junction left unmatched. Germline values: CDR1 LNHDA, CDR2 SQIVND (reference sequence). This CDR3 is CASSGLAGGPHDTQYF. DNA for the CDR3: TGTGCCAGTAGTGGACTAGCGGGGGGGCCTCATGATACGCAGTATTTT.

This chain connects TRBV30 to TRBJ1-6, with 9 nucleotides matching TRBD1. The CDR3 loop spans 15 amino acids. Germline trimming cut 2 bases from V and 10 bases from J; bases unmatched to any gene: 9. Germline assignment: CDR1 GTSNPN and CDR2 SVGIG (reference sequence). The CDR3 protein is CAWSSQGQGRSPLHF. The CDR3 nucleotides are TGTGCCTGGAGTTCCCAGGGACAGGGAAGGTCACCCCTCCACTTT.

J is TRBJ2-1 and V is TRBV19; TRBD1 matches 9 bases. This CDR3 has 16 amino acids. The trim removed 3 bases at V and 2 bases at J, leaving 5 bases unmatched. The V gene's germline CDR1 is LNHDA and CDR2 SQIVND (reference sequence). In DNA, the CDR3 is TGTGCCAGTAGTATTGGGAGGGACAGGGCCTACAATGAGCAGTTCTTC. It yields the protein CASSIGRDRAYNEQFF.

The chain is built from TRBV29-1 and TRBJ1-1; 9 bases fit TRBD1. Looked up from germline, CDR1 is SQVTM and CDR2 is ANQGSEA. The CDR3 runs 12 residues. The trim removed 6 bases at V and 6 bases at J, leaving 5 bases unmatched. The CDR3 coding sequence is TGCAGCGTGGGGACAGGGAGTGCTGAAGCTTTCTTT. Translating it yields CSVGTGSAEAFF.

V is TRBV19 and J is TRBJ1-3, with no clear D. This CDR3 contains 16 residues. The V gene lost 7 bases and the J gene lost 2 bases, with 18 bases spanning the gap. Germline CDR1 and CDR2: LNHDA and SQIVND (reference sequence). CDR3 sequence: CASNRNQRLAGNTIYF. In DNA form, the CDR3 reads TGTGCCAGTAACCGAAATCAGAGGCTCGCTGGAAACACCATATATTTT.

This clone has at least ten counts. J is TRBJ1-1 and V is TRBV7-9; D perhaps matches TRBD1 (5 bases). The CDR3 is 15 residues long. CDR1 and CDR2 from the germline V gene are SEHNR and FQNEAQ (reference sequence). Trimming cost V 5 bases and J 4 bases, with 17 bases left between them. The CDR3 DNA sequence: TGTGCCAGCAGCCCCTACAGGTCGGTGGGCACTGAAGCTTTCTTT. Translated, it gives CASSPYRSVGTEAFF.

The J gene is TRBJ2-2, the V gene TRBV18, with TRBD2 identical over 9 bases. CDR1 is KGHSH, CDR2 LQKENI, per germline. Trimming took 3 bases from V and 5 from J; bases not matched to a gene: 7. The CDR3 has 16 residues. CDR3 region: CASSPLVAGETGELFF. The DNA of the CDR3 is TGTGCCAGCTCACCGTTGGTAGCGGGGGAGACCGGGGAGCTGTTTTTT.